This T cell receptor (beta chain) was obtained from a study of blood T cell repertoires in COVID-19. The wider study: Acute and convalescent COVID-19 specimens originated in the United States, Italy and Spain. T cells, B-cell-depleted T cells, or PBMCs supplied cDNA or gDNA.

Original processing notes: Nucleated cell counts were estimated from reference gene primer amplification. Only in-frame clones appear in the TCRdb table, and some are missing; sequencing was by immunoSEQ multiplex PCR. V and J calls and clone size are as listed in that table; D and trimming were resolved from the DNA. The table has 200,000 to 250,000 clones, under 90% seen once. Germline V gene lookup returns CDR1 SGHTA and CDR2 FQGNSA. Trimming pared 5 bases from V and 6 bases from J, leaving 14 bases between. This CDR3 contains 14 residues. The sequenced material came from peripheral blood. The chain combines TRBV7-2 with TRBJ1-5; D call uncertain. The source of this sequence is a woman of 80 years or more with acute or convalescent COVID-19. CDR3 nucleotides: TGTGCCAGCAGCCCTGGGAGGGAAAGTCAGCCCCAGCATTTT. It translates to CASSPGRESQPQHF.